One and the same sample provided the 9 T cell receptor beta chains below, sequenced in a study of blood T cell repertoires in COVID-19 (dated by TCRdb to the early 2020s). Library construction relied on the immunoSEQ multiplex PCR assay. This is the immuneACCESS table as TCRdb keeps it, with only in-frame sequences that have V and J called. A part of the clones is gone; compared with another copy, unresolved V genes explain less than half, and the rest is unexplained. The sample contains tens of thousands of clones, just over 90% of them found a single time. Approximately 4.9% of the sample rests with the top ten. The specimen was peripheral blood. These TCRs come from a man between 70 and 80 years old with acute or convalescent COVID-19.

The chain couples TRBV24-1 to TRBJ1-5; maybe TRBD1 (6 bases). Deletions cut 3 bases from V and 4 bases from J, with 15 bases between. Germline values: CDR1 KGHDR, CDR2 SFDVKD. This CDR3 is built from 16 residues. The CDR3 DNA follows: TGTGCCACCAGTGATCATATGCGGGGGGCGAATCAGCCCCAGCATTTT. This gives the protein CATSDHMRGANQPQHF.

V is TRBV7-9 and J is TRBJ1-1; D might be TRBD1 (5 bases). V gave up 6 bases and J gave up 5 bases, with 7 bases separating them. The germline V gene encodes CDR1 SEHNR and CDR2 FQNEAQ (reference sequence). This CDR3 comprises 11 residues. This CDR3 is CASREGTEAFF. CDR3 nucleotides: TGTGCCAGCAGGGAGGGGACTGAAGCTTTCTTT.

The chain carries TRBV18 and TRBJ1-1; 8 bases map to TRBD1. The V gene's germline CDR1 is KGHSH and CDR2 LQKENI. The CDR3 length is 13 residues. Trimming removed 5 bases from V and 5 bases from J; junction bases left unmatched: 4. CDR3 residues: CASSEQGGTEAFF. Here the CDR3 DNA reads TGTGCCAGCTCAGAACAGGGGGGGACTGAAGCTTTCTTT.

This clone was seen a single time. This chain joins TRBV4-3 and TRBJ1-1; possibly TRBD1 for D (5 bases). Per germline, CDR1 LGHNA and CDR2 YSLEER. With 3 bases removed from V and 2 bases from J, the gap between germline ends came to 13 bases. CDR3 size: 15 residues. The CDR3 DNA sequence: TGCGCCAGCAGCCAGGAGATTGGGACTAACACTGAAGCTTTCTTT. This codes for CASSQEIGTNTEAFF.

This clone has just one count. In DNA form, the CDR3 reads TGTGCCATCAGTCAGACCGACAGGGCATCCTATAATTCACCCCTCCACTTT. Translated, it gives CAISQTDRASYNSPLHF. The chain links TRBV10-3 to TRBJ1-6; 7 nucleotides agree with TRBD1. V trimming: 5 bases; J trimming: 1 base; junction bases outside the gene matches: 8. The CDR3 sequence is 17 residues long. The germline gives CDR1 ENHRY, CDR2 SYGVKD.

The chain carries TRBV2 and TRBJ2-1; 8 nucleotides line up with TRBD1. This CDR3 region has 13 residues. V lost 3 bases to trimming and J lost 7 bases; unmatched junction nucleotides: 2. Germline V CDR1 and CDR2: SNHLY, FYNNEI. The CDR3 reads CASSEDRVNEQFF. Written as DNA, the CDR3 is TGTGCCAGCAGTGAGGACAGGGTGAATGAGCAGTTCTTC.

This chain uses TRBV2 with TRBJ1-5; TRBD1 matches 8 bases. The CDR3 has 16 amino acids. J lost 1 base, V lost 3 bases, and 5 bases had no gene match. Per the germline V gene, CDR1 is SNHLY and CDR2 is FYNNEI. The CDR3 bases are TGTGCCAGCAGTGAGCAGGGGGCGCACAGCAATCAGCCCCAGCATTTT. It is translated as CASSEQGAHSNQPQHF.

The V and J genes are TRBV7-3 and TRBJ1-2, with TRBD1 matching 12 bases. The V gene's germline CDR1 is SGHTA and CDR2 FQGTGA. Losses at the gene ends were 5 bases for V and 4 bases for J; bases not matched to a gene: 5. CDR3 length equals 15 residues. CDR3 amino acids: CASSEGGQGAYGYTF. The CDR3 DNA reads TGTGCCAGCAGCGAAGGGGGACAGGGGGCCTATGGCTACACCTTC.

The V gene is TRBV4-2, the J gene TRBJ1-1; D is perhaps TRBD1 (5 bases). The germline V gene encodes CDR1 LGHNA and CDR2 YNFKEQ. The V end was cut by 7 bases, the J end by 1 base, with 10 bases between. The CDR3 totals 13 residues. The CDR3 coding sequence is TGTGCCAGCACTAACAGGAAGAACACTGAAGCTTTCTTT. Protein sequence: CASTNRKNTEAFF.